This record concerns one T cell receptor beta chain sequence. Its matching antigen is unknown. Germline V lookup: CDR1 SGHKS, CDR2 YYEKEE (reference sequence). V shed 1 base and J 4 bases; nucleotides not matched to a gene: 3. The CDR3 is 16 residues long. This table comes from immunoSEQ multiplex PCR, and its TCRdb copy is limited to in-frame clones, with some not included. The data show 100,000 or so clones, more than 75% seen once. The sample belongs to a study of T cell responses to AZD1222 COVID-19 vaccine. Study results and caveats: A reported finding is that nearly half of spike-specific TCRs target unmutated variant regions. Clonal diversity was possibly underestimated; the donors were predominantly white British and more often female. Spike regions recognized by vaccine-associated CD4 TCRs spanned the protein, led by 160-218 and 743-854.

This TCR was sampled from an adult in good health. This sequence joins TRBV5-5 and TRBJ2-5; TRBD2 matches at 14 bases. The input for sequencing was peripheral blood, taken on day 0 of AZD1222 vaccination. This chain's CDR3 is CASSLLTSGRAETQYF. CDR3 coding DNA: TGTGCCAGCAGCTTGTTGACTAGCGGGAGGGCAGAGACCCAGTACTTC. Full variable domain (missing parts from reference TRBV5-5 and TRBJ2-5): DAGVTQSPTHLIKTRGQQVTLRCSPISGHKSVSWYQQVLGQGPQFIFQYYEKEERGRGNFPDRFSARQFPNYSSELNVNALLLGDSALYLCASSLLTSGRAETQYFGPGTRLLVL.